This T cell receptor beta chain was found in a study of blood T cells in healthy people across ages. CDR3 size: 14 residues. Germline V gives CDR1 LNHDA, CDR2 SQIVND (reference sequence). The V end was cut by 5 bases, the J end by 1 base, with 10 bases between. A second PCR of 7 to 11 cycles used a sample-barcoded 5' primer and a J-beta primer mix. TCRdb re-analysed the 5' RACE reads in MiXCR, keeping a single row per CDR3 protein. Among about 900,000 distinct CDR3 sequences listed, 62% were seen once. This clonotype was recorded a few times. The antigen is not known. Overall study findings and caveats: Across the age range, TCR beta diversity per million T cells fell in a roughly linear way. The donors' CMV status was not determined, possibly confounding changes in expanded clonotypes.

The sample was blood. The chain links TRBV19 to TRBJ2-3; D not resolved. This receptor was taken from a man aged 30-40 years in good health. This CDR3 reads CASSVGPGTDTQYF. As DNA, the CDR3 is TGTGCCAGTAGTGTCGGGCCCGGCACAGATACGCAGTATTTT.